This TCR beta chain came from a study of T-cell memory formation after mild COVID-19. The study, taken as a whole, reports: Pre-infection memory carried some responding clones, suggesting that cross-reactive memory joined. Later expanders leaned CD4+, whereas clones that contracted between day 15 and 85 were balanced CD4/CD8.

TCRdb itself ran the 5' RACE reads through MiXCR, one entry per CDR3 protein. This sample has 280,000 or so distinct CDR3 sequences, with less than 9.5% found just once. The CDR3 runs to 14 residues. The germline V gene has CDR1 SGHTA and CDR2 FQGNSA. V was clipped by 7 bases and J by 2 bases; unmatched bases: 6. This clonotype was detected only a few times. The target antigen is unknown. This TCR was recovered from a man younger than 35 who had mild COVID-19 (a few samples of this study predate the infection). Cell type and time point are not known. This chain joins TRBV7-2 and TRBJ2-7; 9 bases align to TRBD1. The sample consisted of PBMCs or a T cell subset sorted from them (not recorded which). CDR3 in amino acids: CASTPGTGTYEQYF. DNA of the CDR3: TGTGCCAGCACTCCCGGGACAGGGACCTACGAGCAGTACTTC.